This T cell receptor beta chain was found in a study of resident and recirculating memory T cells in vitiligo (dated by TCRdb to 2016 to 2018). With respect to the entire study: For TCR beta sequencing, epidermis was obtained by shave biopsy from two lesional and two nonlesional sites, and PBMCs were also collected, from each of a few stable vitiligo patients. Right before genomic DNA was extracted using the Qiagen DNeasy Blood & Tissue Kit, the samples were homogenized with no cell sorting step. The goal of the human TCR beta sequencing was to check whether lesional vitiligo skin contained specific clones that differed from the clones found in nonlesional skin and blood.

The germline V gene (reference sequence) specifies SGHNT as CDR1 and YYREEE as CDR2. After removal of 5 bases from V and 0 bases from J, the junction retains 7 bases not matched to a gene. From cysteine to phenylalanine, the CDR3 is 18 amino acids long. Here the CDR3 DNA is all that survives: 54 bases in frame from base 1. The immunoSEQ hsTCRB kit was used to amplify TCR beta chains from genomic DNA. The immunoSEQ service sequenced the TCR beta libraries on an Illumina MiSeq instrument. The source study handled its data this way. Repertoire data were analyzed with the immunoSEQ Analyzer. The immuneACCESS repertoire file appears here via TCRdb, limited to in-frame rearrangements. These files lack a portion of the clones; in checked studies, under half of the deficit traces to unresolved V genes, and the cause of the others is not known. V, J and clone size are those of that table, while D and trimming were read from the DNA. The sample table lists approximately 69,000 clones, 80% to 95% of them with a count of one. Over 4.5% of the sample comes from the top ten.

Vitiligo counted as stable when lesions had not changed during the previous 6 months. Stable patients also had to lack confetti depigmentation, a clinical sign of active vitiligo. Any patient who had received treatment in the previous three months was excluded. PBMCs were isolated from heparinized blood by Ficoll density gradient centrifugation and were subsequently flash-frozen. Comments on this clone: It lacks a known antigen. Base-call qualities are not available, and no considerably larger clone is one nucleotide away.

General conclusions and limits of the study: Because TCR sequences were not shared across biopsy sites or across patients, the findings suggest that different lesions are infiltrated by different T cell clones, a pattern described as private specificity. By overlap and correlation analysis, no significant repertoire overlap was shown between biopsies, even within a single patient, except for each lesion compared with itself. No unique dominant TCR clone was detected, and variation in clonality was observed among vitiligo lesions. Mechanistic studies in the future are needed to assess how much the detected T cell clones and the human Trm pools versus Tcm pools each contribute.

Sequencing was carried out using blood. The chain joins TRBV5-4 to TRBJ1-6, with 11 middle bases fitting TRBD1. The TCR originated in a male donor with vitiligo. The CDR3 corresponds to CASSFGQGASSYNSPLHF. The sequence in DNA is TGTGCCAGCAGTTTTGGACAGGGGGCGAGCTCCTATAATTCACCCCTCCACTTT.